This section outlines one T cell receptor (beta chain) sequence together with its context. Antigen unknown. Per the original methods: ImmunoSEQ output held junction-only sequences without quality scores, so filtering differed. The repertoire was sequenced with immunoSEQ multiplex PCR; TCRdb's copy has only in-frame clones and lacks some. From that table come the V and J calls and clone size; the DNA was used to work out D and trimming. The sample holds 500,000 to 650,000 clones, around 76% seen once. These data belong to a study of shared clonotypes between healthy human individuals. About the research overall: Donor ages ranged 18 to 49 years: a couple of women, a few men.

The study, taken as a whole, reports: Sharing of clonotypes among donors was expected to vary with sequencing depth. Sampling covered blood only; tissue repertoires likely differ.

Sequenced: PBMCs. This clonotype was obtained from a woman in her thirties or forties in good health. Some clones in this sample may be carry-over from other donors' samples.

CDR3 residues: CASSSSRGPYEQYF. In nucleotides, the CDR3 is TGTGCCAGCAGCTCCAGCCGAGGTCCCTACGAGCAGTACTTC. The V gene is TRBV7-2, the J gene TRBJ2-7, with no clear D. CDR3 length: 14 residues. Germline values: CDR1 SGHTA, CDR2 FQGNSA. V was cut by 4 bases and J by 2 bases, with 12 bases left in between.